This T cell receptor (beta chain) was retrieved from a study of PD-L1 blockade in urothelial cancer. About the research overall: Blood was analyzed 3 weeks (second dose) and 6 weeks after treatment start.

Looked up from germline, CDR1 is LGHNT and CDR2 is FRNRAP. The V and J ends lost 9 bases and 4 bases respectively, with 24 bases between them. There are 16 residues in the CDR3. Time point indicated: peripheral blood 6 weeks after treatment start. The cohort comprised individuals with locally advanced or metastatic urothelial carcinoma. Turning to this clone: Its matching antigen is unknown.

Sequencing used immunoSEQ multiplex PCR; TCRdb keeps in-frame clones, though not all of them. In the table there are approximately 47,000 clones, roughly 80% of which are singletons. Whole-study findings and limits: Clonality of blood TCR below the median before treatment predicted better survival.

Sequencing was performed on PBMCs, taken around atezolizumab (anti-PD-L1) treatment. The TCR sequence derives from a man aged 65 to 85 with urothelial cancer. This sequence joins TRBV12-5 and TRBJ1-1, with a weak D call TRBD1 (5 bases). CDR3 protein: CARGGRAGERSTEAFF. As DNA, the CDR3 is TGTGCTAGGGGGGGTCGGGCCGGGGAAAGAAGCACTGAAGCTTTCTTT.